Each of the 21 T cell receptor beta chains below was sequenced from the same sample in a study of OX40 agonist ivuxolimab in advanced cancers. Profiled with immunoSEQ multiplex PCR; TCRdb holds only in-frame clones, not every one. The sample carries more than 55,000 clones, 70% to 90% recorded once. Sequencing used CD4+ or CD8+ T cells sorted from blood, obtained in a trial of the OX40 agonist ivuxolimab. Receptor source: an adult with an advanced solid tumor such as melanoma, head and neck, liver or kidney cancer.

This chain joins TRBV6-8 and TRBJ2-7, with 12 positions matching TRBD2. The CDR3 consists of 21 residues. Germline CDR1 and CDR2: MNHGY and SAAAGT. The V and J ends lost 2 bases and 4 bases, in that order; junction bases with no gene match: 21. The CDR3 bases are TGTGCCAGCAGTTACGAACTAGACAGGGATGCGGGAACTAGCGGGAGGTACGAGCAGTACTTC. Translating it yields CASSYELDRDAGTSGRYEQYF.

The chain has TRBV27 and TRBJ2-7; D possibly corresponds to TRBD1 (6 bases). CDR1 MNHEY and CDR2 SMNVEV come from the germline V gene (reference sequence). The CDR3 contains 19 residues. Trimming left V 4 bases short and J 3 bases short, with 28 bases between. The CDR3 DNA reads as TGTGCCAGCAGTTGGTGGTTGGACTTGGGAGAGGGGGTAGTCTACGAGCAGTACGTC. Its translation: CASSWWLDLGEGVVYEQYV.

The chain joins TRBV2 to TRBJ2-3, with D possibly TRBD2 on 5 matching bases. This CDR3 spans 14 amino acids. Germline CDR1 reads SNHLY; CDR2 reads FYNNEI. V lost 8 bases, J lost 2 bases, and 14 bases lay in between. DNA for the CDR3: TGTGCCAGCGGGGAAGGACTGTACACAGATACGCAGTATTTT. Amino acid sequence: CASGEGLYTDTQYF.

This chain joins TRBV7-6 and TRBJ2-1; 16 bases are a match to TRBD2. This CDR3 region has 20 residues. CDR1 and CDR2 (germline): SGHVS, FNYEAQ. The V segment lost 2 bases and the J segment 5 bases; nucleotides outside the gene matches: 12. CDR3 sequence: CASSLRPGLAGGRSHNEQFF. The CDR3, as DNA: TGTGCCAGCAGCTTAAGGCCGGGACTAGCGGGGGGGCGGTCCCACAATGAGCAGTTCTTC.

This chain uses TRBV27 with TRBJ2-7; D gene uncertain. Between the trimmed V and J ends, which lost 0 bases and 3 bases, there was a span of 15 bases. The CDR3 loop spans 16 amino acids. CDR1 MNHEY and CDR2 SMNVEV come from the germline V gene (reference sequence). CDR3 sequence reads: CASSLSAEGYRYEQYF. The DNA for the CDR3 is TGTGCCAGCAGTTTATCGGCAGAAGGTTACCGCTACGAGCAGTACTTC.

As to this clone: Other DNA sequences in the same sample also yield this CDR3. The V gene is TRBV6-5, the J gene TRBJ2-7; tentative D call: TRBD2 (6 bases). Germline loops: CDR1 MNHEY, CDR2 SVGAGI. V gave up 2 bases and J gave up 2 bases, with 7 bases separating them. CDR3 length: 13 residues. In DNA form, the CDR3 reads TGTGCCAGCAGTTACGGAGGGACCTACGAGCAGTACTTC. Encoded protein: CASSYGGTYEQYF.

The chain uses TRBV27 and TRBJ2-1; 9 bases agree with TRBD2. This CDR3 is built from 16 residues. J was trimmed by 4 bases and V by 2 bases; bases with no gene match: 6. Germline values: CDR1 MNHEY, CDR2 SMNVEV (reference sequence). CDR3 sequence: CASSLIGLAGYNEQFF. In DNA, the CDR3 is TGTGCCAGCAGTTTAATTGGGCTAGCGGGATACAATGAGCAGTTCTTC.

The chain uses TRBV6-5 and TRBJ1-2; no reliable D call. The ends were cut back, 6 bases at V and 3 bases at J, with 14 bases in the middle. This CDR3 spans 14 amino acids. The germline CDR1 and CDR2 sequences are MNHEY and SVGAGI. The CDR3 bases are TGTGCCAGCAGCCCCATACAGCCAGACTATGGCTACACCTTC. It yields the protein CASSPIQPDYGYTF.

The chain joins TRBV4-1 to TRBJ2-1; D is undetermined. CDR3 length: 15 residues. The V end was cut by 1 base, the J end by 0 bases, with 7 bases between. Per the germline V gene, CDR1 is MGHRA and CDR2 is YSYEKL. DNA of the CDR3: TGCGCCAGCAGCCAAGGGGGTCCCTCCTACAATGAGCAGTTCTTC. Its translation is CASSQGGPSYNEQFF.

The rearrangement joins TRBV27 to TRBJ1-2, with D possibly TRBD1 on 5 matching bases. The V end lost 3 bases, the J end lost 3 bases, and 23 bases lay between the germline ends. The CDR3 sequence is 18 residues long. CDR1 and CDR2 (germline): MNHEY, SMNVEV (reference sequence). The chain's CDR3 is CASSLMFRGLGTDYGYTF. The DNA of the CDR3 is TGTGCCAGCAGTTTGATGTTCAGAGGGCTCGGGACTGACTATGGCTACACCTTC.

The chain carries TRBV4-3 and TRBJ1-2, with 7 positions matching TRBD1. Per the germline V gene, CDR1 is LGHNA and CDR2 is YSLEER. The J segment lost 4 bases and the V segment lost 0 bases, leaving 14 bases of the junction unmatched. CDR3 size: 18 residues. The CDR3 DNA reads as TGCGCCAGCAGCCAAGATCAGGGGCCGACAGGGTGGGTCTATGGCTACACCTTC. This sequence encodes CASSQDQGPTGWVYGYTF.

The rearrangement joins TRBV7-9 to TRBJ2-5; D ambiguous. Germline assignment: CDR1 SEHNR and CDR2 FQNEAQ (reference sequence). This CDR3 has 16 amino acids. V was shortened by 0 bases and J by 5 bases, with 16 bases between the two germline ends. The CDR3, as DNA: TGTGCCAGCAGCTTAGCGAGTCGGCCTACCGGGGAGACCCAGTACTTC. Translation gives CASSLASRPTGETQYF.

CDR3 bases: TGTGCCAGCAGTGGGACAGGGCTAGATGGCTACACCTTC. Protein product: CASSGTGLDGYTF. J is TRBJ1-2 and V is TRBV2; TRBD1 agrees at 8 bases. This CDR3 comprises 13 residues. J gave up 6 bases and V 4 bases, and 4 bases lay outside the gene matches. CDR1 SNHLY and CDR2 FYNNEI come from the germline V gene.

The chain carries TRBV27 and TRBJ2-3; TRBD2 agrees at 15 bases. The CDR3 consists of 18 residues. The V and J ends lost 6 bases and 1 base, in that order; junction bases with no gene match: 8. Germline lookup yields CDR1 MNHEY and CDR2 SMNVEV (reference sequence). Written as DNA, the CDR3 is TGTGCCAGCAGCCCGGGACTAGCGGGAGGTGAGGGCACAGATACGCAGTATTTT. Translation gives CASSPGLAGGEGTDTQYF.

The rearrangement links TRBV6-8 to TRBJ2-1, with D perhaps matching TRBD2 (6 bases). Trimming shortened V by 0 bases and J by 15 bases, and 6 bases separated the two germline ends. The length of the CDR3 is 10 residues. Germline CDR1 is MNHGY and CDR2 is SAAAGT. The CDR3 DNA reads TGTGCCAGCAGTTACTCGGGGGGGTTCTTC. Amino acids: CASSYSGGFF.

This clone was observed once. The rearrangement joins TRBV14 to TRBJ2-1, with 8 bases aligning to TRBD2. This CDR3 has 16 residues. Germline CDR1 SGHDN, CDR2 FVKESK. V gave up 4 bases and J gave up 3 bases; unmatched junction bases: 8. CDR3 nucleotides: TGTGCCAGCAGCCGGATAAGCGGGAGTATCTACAATGAGCAGTTCTTC. Translation: CASSRISGSIYNEQFF.

The V call is TRBV27, the J call TRBJ2-3, with D possibly TRBD1 on 6 matching bases. Looked up from germline, CDR1 is MNHEY and CDR2 is SMNVEV (reference sequence). CDR3 length equals 20 residues. The germline V and J ends were trimmed by 0 bases and 3 bases, with 25 bases remaining between them. In nucleotides, the CDR3 is TGTGCCAGCAGTTTATCGCTCGTCGGGCCCGGGACACCCCCTACAGATACGCAGTATTTT. This encodes CASSLSLVGPGTPPTDTQYF.

The V call is TRBV6-5, the J call TRBJ2-7; 7 bases match TRBD2. The CDR3 is 14 residues long. J gave up 2 bases and V 0 bases, and 1 base lay outside the gene matches. Germline V gene sequence: CDR1 MNHEY, CDR2 SVGAGI. CDR3 sequence: CASSYSGGPYEQYF. CDR3 coding DNA: TGTGCCAGCAGTTACTCGGGAGGGCCCTACGAGCAGTACTTC.

This chain links TRBV11-1 with TRBJ1-4, with D unclear. V was cut by 8 bases and J by 5 bases, with 9 bases left in between. Per germline, CDR1 SGHAT and CDR2 FQDESV (reference sequence). The length of the CDR3 is 12 residues. The CDR3 nucleotides read TGTGCCAGCGCAGCCGAAAATGAAAAACTGTTTTTT. Translating gives CASAAENEKLFF.

The chain recombines TRBV7-6 with TRBJ2-4; D is unclear. V was trimmed by 5 bases and J by 1 base, leaving 9 bases between them. CDR3 length equals 14 residues. CDR1 is SGHVS and CDR2 is FNYEAQ in the germline V gene. CDR3 sequence reads: CASSAGVAKNIQYF. DNA of the CDR3: TGTGCCAGCAGCGCCGGCGTGGCCAAAAACATTCAGTACTTC.

The sample holds a few counts of this clone. V is TRBV6-5 and J is TRBJ1-5, with D possibly matching TRBD1 (6 bases). V lost 6 bases to trimming and J lost 0 bases, with 12 bases between them. The CDR3 totals 15 residues. CDR1 is MNHEY, CDR2 SVGAGI, per germline. CDR3 bases: TGTGCCAGCAGACGGACAGTTTATAGCAATCAGCCCCAGCATTTT. Amino acid sequence: CASRRTVYSNQPQHF.